The sequence of this T cell receptor (beta chain) was determined in a study of control samples from healthy donors and cancer patients. On this clone itself: This CDR3 is also generated by other DNA sequences in the sample.

The length of the CDR3 is 12 residues. From germline, CDR1 is MGHRA and CDR2 YSYEKL. Trimming took 0 bases from V and 6 from J, leaving 3 bases between them. Assay used: immunoSEQ multiplex PCR; TCRdb lists only in-frame clones, some missing. Of 75,000 to 90,000 clones in the sample, 85% to 90% were seen once. V usage is TRBV4-1 and J usage is TRBJ1-3; D gene ambiguous. The clonotype was recovered from a woman aged 40 to 49 in good health. Sequenced sample: blood. The CDR3 DNA reads TGCGCCAGCAGCCAAGACGCAAACACCATATATTTT. It codes for CASSQDANTIYF.